This T cell receptor (beta chain) derives from a study of T cells in Graves' hyperthyroidism and ophthalmopathy. General observations from the study: Stable hyperthyroidism was separated from ophthalmopathy by a model based on 13 V-J features. The model's output predicted ophthalmopathy at a median of around 6.9 months prior to onset.

This clonotype has just one count. Its matching antigen is unknown. The investigators amplified TCR beta CDR3 regions from RNA transcripts. In the first-round RT-PCR of the TCR CDR3, the HTBI primer set was used. TCRdb independently ran MiXCR on the multiplex PCR reads; one entry per CDR3 protein. The sample holds under 130,000 distinct CDR3 sequences, 45% to 50% seen once. V lost 6 bases, J lost 5 bases, and 8 bases stayed unmatched. Germline CDR1 is DFQATT and CDR2 is SNEGSKA (reference sequence). This CDR3 region has 13 residues. Sequenced material: blood. The TCR sequence derives from a man aged 35 to 55 with Graves' hyperthyroidism. The chain recombines TRBV20-1 with TRBJ2-5; the match to TRBD2 covers 8 bases. The CDR3 coding sequence is TGCAGTGCGCCGGGGGGGAGGTGGGAGACCCAGTACTTC. Translating it yields CSAPGGRWETQYF.